The 5 T cell receptor beta chains below come from one sample, sequenced in a study of blood T cell repertoires in COVID-19. Only in-frame clones appear in the TCRdb table, and some are missing; sequencing was by immunoSEQ multiplex PCR. Found here are 150,000 to 200,000 clones, 87% of them singletons; the top ten hold about 4%. Material: peripheral blood. Receptors originate from a man aged 18 to 29 with active or convalescent COVID-19.

The J gene is TRBJ2-5, the V gene TRBV19, with TRBD2 matching over 11 bases. Germline V CDR1 and CDR2: LNHDA, SQIVND (reference sequence). V shed 1 base, J shed 4 bases, and the junction held 11 bases outside the gene matches. The CDR3 spans 18 residues. As DNA, the CDR3 is TGTGCCAGTAGTATAGGAACTAGCGGGGGAGGCCGGGGAGAGACCCAGTACTTC. Its translation: CASSIGTSGGGRGETQYF.

V and J are TRBV18 and TRBJ1-3; D unclear. Trimming shortened V by 2 bases and J by 4 bases, and 9 bases separated the two germline ends. Looked up from germline, CDR1 is KGHSH and CDR2 is LQKENI. CDR3 length: 14 residues. CDR3 DNA sequence: TGTGCCAGCTCACCAGTCGATAGCGGAAACACCATATATTTT. This sequence encodes CASSPVDSGNTIYF.

The chain couples TRBV4-3 to TRBJ1-6; D is possibly TRBD1 (6 bases). Germline-derived CDR1 and CDR2 are LGHNA and YSLEER. Trimming took off 0 bases at V and 7 bases at J, with 10 bases between the two ends. CDR3 length equals 15 residues. The CDR3: CASSQDTGSNSPLHF. DNA for the CDR3: TGCGCCAGCAGCCAAGACACAGGGAGCAATTCACCCCTCCACTTT.

This sequence joins TRBV7-2 and TRBJ2-7; D is unresolved. The CDR3 spans 12 residues. Looked up from germline, CDR1 is SGHTA and CDR2 is FQGNSA. The V gene lost 2 bases and the J gene lost 3 bases, with 5 bases spanning the gap. The CDR3 region has the DNA TGTGCCAGCAGCTTATACAGCTACGAGCAGTACTTC. As protein: CASSLYSYEQYF.

This CDR3 is CASSLGLAGTYNEQFF. DNA for the CDR3: TGTGCCAGCAGCCTGGGACTAGCGGGTACCTACAATGAGCAGTTCTTC. V gene TRBV2 combines with J gene TRBJ2-1, with TRBD2 matching 12 bases. Trimming at V came to 6 bases and at J to 2 bases, leaving 5 bases not matched to a gene. Germline lookup yields CDR1 SNHLY and CDR2 FYNNEI. The CDR3 spans 16 residues.